This T cell receptor (beta chain) was captured in a study of CD8 T cells in ankylosing spondylitis. Study results and caveats: Blood of patients with ankylosing spondylitis appeared to be characterized by a TCR beta motif of eight highly homologous variants. Clones linked to disease were reported to show significant enrichment in matched ankylosing spondylitis synovial fluid.

Preparation of TCR beta libraries was done by quantitative 5'-RACE with molecular barcodes. MiXCR, run by TCRdb on the 5' RACE reads, gives a single entry per CDR3 protein. The sample consists of 350,000 or so distinct CDR3 sequences, about 15% of them appearing once. This clonotype has only a few counts. Antigen specificity is unknown. The CDR3 sequence is 14 residues long. Germline V gene data show CDR1 as MNHNS and CDR2 as SASEGT. The germline V and J ends were trimmed by 7 bases and 1 base, with 13 bases remaining between them. The TCR comes from a male donor with ankylosing spondylitis or in good health (not recorded which). This chain connects TRBV6-1 to TRBJ1-2; the D gene is possibly TRBD1 (6 bases). The sequencing input was blood, either unsorted or a sorted T cell fraction (not recorded which). In nucleotides, the CDR3 is TGTGCCAGCACCTCGGACAGCTTTAACTATGGCTACACCTTC. As protein: CASTSDSFNYGYTF.